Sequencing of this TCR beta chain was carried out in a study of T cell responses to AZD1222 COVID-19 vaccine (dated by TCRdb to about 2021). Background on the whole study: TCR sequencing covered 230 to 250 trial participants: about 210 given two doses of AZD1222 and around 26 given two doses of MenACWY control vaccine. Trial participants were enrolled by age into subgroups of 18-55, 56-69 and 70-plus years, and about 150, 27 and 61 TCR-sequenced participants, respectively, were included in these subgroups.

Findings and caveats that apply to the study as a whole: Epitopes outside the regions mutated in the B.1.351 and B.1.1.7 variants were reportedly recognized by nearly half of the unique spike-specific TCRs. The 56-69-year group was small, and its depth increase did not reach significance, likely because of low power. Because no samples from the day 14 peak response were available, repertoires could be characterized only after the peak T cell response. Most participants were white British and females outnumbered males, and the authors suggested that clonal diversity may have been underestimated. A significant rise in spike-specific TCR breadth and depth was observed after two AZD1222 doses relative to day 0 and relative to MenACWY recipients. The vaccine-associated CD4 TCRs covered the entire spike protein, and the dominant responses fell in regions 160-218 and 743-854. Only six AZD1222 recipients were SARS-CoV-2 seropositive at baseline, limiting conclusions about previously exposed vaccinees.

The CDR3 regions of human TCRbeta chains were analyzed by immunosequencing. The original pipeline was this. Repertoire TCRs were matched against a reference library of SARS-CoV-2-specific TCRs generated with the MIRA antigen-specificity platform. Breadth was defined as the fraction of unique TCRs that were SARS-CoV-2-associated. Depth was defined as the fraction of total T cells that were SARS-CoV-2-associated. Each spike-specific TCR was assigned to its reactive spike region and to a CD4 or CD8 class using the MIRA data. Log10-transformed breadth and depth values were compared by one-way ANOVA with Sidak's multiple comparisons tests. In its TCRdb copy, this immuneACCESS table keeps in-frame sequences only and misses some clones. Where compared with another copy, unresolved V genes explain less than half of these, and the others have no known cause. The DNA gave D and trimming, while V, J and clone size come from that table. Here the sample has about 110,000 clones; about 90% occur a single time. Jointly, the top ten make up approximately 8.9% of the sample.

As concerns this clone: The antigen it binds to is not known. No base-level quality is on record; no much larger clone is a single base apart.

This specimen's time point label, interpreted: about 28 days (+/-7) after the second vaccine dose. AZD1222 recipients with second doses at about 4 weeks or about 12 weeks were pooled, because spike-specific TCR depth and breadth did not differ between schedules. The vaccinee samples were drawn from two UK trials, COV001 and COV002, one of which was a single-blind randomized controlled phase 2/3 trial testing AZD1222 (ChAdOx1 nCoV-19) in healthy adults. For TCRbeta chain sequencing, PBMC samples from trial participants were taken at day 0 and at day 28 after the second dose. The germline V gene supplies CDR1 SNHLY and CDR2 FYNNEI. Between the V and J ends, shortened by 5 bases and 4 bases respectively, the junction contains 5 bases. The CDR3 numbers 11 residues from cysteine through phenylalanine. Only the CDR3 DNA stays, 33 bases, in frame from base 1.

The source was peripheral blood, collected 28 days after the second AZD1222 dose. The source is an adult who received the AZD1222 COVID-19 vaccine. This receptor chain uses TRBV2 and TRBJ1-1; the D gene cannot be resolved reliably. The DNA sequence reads TGTGCCAGCAGTCGGGTCACTGAAGCTTTCTTT. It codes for CASSRVTEAFF.